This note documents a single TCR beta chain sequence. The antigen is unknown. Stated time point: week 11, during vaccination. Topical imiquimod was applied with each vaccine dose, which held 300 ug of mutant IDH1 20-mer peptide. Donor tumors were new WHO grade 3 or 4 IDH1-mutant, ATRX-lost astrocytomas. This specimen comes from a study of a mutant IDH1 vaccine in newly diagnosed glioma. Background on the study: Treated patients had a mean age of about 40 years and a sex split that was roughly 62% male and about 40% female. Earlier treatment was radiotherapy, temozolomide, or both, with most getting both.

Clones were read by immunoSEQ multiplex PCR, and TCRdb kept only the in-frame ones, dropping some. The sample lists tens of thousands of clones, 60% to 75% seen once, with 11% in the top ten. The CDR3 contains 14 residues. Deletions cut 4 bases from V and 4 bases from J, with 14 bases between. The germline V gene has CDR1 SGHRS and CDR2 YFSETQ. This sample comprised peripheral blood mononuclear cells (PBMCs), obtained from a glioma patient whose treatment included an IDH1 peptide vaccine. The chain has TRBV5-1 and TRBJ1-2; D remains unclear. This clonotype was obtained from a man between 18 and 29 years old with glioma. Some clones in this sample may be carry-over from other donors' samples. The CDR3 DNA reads TGCGCCAGCAGCCCAGACATTCGAAGCTATGGCTACACCTTC. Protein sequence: CASSPDIRSYGYTF.